This TCR beta chain is drawn from a study of T-cell memory formation after mild COVID-19. Libraries for TCRalpha and TCRbeta carried sample barcodes and unique molecular identifiers via 5'RACE. TCRdb reprocessed the 5' RACE reads via MiXCR and lists one record per CDR3 protein. This sample has hundreds of thousands of distinct CDR3 sequences; roughly 25% occur once, and the top ten carry 9.5% to 15%. Study-level findings and limits: The study found balanced CD4/CD8 in clones contracting day 15 to 85 and a CD4+ lean in later expanders. There were some responding clones in pre-infection memory, which suggested that cross-reactive memory had joined.

This clonotype has a handful of counts. Its antigen is still unknown. The CDR3 is 17 amino acids. Trimming took off 3 bases at V and 6 bases at J, with 21 bases between the two ends. CDR1 is MGHRA and CDR2 is YSYEKL in the germline V gene. This sequence originates from an adult woman who had mild COVID-19 (a few samples of this study predate the infection). Cell type and time point are not known. The rearrangement uses TRBV4-1 and TRBJ2-1, with D maybe TRBD2 (6 bases). The sequenced sample was PBMCs or a T cell subset sorted from them (not recorded which). CDR3 loop: CASSQVLTRQRGNEQFF. CDR3 in DNA: TGCGCCAGCAGCCAGGTCTTGACTAGGCAAAGGGGCAATGAGCAGTTCTTC.